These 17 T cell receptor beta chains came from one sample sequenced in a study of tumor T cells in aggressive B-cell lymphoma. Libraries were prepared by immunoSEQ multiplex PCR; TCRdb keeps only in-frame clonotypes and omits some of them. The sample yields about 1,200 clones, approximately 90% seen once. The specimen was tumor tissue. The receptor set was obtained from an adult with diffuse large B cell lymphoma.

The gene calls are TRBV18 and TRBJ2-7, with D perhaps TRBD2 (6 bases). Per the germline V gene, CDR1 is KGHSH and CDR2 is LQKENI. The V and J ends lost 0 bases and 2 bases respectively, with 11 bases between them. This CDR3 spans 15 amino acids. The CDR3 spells CASSPPGLSAYEQYF. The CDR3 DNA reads TGTGCCAGCTCACCACCGGGACTGAGTGCCTACGAGCAGTACTTC.

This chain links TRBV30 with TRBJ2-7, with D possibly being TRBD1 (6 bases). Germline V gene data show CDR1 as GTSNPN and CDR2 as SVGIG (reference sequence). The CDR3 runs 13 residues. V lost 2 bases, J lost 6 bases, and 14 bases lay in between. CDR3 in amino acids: CAWSITAGAEQYF. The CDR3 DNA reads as TGTGCCTGGAGTATAACGGCAGGGGCCGAGCAGTACTTC.

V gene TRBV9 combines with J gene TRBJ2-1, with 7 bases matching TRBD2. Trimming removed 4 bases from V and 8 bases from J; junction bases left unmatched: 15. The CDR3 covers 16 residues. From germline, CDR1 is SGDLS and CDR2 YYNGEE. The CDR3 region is CASSTGGLTHGDEQFF. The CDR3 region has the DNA TGTGCCAGCAGCACTGGGGGACTAACACATGGGGATGAGCAGTTCTTC.

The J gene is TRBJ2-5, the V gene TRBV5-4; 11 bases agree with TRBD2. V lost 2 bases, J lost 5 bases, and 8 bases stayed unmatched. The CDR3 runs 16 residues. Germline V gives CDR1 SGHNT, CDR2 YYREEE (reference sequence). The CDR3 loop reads CASSLGLAGLAETQYF. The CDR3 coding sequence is TGTGCCAGCAGCTTAGGACTAGCGGGCCTCGCGGAGACCCAGTACTTC. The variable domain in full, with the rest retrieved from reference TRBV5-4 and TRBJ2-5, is ETGVTQSPTHLIKTRGQQVTLRCSSQSGHNTVSWYQQALGQGPQFIFQYYREEENGRGNFPPRFSGLQFPNYSSELNVNALELDDSALYLCASSLGLAGLAETQYFGPGTRLLVL.

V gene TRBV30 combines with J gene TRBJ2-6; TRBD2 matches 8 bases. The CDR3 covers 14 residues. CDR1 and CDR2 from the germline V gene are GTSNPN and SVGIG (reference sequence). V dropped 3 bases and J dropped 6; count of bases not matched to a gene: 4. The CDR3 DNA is TGTGCCTGGAGGGGGCGGGGGGAGGCCAACGTCCTGACTTTC. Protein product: CAWRGRGEANVLTF.

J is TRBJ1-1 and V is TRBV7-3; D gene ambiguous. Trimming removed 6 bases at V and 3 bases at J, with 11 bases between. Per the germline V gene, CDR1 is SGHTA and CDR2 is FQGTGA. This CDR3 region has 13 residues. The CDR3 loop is CASSFTGDTEAFF. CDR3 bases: TGTGCCAGCAGTTTTACCGGGGACACTGAAGCTTTCTTT. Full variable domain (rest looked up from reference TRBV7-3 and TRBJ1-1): GAGVSQTPSNKVTEKGKYVELRCDPISGHTALYWYRQSLGQGPEFLIYFQGTGAADDSGLPNDRFFAVRPEGSVSTLKIQRTERGDSAVYLCASSFTGDTEAFFGQGTRLTVV.

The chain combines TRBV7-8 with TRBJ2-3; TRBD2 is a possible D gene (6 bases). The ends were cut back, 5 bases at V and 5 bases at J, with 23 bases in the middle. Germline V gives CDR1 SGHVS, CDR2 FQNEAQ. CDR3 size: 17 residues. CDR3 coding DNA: TGTGCCAGCAGCCCTCCTCGGGGATCGGGAGTGTTAGATACGCAGTATTTT. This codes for CASSPPRGSGVLDTQYF.

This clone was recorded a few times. The CDR3 loop is CASSVWGDKDTQYF. DNA of the CDR3: TGTGCCAGCAGCGTATGGGGAGATAAAGATACGCAGTATTTT. The chain uses TRBV9 and TRBJ2-3; a possible D gene is TRBD2 (5 bases). Trimming cost V 1 base and J 5 bases, with 11 bases left between them. The V gene's germline CDR1 is SGDLS and CDR2 YYNGEE. The CDR3 is made up of 14 amino acids.

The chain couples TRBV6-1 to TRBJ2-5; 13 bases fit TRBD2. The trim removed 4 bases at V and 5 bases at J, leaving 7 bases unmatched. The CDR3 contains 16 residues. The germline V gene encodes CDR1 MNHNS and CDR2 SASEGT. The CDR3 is CASSVWTSGSKETQYF. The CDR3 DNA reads TGTGCCAGCAGTGTTTGGACTAGCGGGAGTAAGGAGACCCAGTACTTC.

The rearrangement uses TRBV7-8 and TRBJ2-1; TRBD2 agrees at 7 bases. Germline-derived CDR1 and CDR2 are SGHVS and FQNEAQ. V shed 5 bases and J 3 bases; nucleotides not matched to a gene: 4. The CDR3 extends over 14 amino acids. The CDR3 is CASSPSGYYNEQFF. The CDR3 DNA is TGTGCCAGCAGCCCTAGCGGTTACTACAATGAGCAGTTCTTC.

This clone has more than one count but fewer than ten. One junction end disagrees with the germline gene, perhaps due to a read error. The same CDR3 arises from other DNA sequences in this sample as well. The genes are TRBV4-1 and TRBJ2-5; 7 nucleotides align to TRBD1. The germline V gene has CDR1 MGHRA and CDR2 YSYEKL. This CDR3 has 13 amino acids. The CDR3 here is CASSPGQQETQYF. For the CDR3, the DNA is TGCGCCAGCAGCCCGGGACAGCAGGAGACTCAGTACTTC.

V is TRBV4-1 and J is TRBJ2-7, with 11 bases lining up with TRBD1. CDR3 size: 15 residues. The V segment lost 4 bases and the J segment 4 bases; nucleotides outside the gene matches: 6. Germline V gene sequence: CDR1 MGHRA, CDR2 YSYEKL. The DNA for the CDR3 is TGCGCCAGCAGCCTCATAGGGACAGGGGGGTACGAGCAGTACTTC. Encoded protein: CASSLIGTGGYEQYF.

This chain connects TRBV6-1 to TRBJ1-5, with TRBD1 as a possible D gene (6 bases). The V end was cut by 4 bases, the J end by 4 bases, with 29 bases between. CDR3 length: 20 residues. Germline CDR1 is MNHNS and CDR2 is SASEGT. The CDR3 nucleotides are TGTGCCAGCAGTGGTGGCCTCCCCGGGACACTAGAATATAGTAATCAGCCCCAGCATTTT. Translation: CASSGGLPGTLEYSNQPQHF.

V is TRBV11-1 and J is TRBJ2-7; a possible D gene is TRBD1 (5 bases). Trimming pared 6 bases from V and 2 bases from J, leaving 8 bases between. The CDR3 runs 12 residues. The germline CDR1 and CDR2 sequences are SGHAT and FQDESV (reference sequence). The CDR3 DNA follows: TGTGCCAGCAGTCCAGGGACCTACGAGCAGTACTTC. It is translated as CASSPGTYEQYF.

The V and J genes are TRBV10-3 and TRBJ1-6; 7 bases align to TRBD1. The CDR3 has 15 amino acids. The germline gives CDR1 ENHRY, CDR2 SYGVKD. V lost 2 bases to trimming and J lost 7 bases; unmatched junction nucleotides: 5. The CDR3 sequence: CAISEADRANSPLHF. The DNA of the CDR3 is TGTGCCATCAGTGAGGCCGACAGGGCCAATTCACCCCTCCACTTT.

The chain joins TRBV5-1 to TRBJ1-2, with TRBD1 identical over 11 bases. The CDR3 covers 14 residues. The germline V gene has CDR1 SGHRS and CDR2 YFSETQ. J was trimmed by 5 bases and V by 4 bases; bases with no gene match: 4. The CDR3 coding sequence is TGCGCCAGCAGCGGGGACAGGGGGGTATATGGCTACACCTTC. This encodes CASSGDRGVYGYTF. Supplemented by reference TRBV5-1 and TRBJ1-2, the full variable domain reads KAGVTQTPRYLIKTRGQQVTLSCSPISGHRSVSWYQQTPGQGLQFLFEYFSETQRNKGNFPGRFSGRQFSNSRSEMNVSTLELGDSALYLCASSGDRGVYGYTFGSGTRLTVV.

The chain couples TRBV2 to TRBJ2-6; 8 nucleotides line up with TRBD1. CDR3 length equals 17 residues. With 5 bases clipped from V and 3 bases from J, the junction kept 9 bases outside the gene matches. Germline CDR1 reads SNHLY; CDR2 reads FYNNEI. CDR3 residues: CASSPGQGFSGANVLTF. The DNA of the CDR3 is TGTGCCAGCAGTCCTGGACAGGGTTTCAGTGGGGCCAACGTCCTGACTTTC.